The rows below give T cell receptor beta chains drawn from one sample of a study of chemoradiotherapy in HPV16-positive cancers. Profiling relied on immunoSEQ multiplex PCR, and the TCRdb table lists in-frame clones only, not all of them. The table lists some 22,000 clones, about 90% of them singletons. The sample consisted of blood, taken from a patient who underwent chemoradiotherapy. The receptors here all came from a human donor with HPV-associated anogenital cancer. The CDR3 runs from the conserved cysteine through the conserved F or W. The D gene is left open where the match is weak. Size is stated for part of the rows, as once, few or many counts, or as a class when the clone is expanded.

NA | NA | TRBJ2-7 | TRBV9 | TGTGCCAGCAGCGTAGAGGAGAACGAGCAGTACTTC | CASSVEENEQYF
NA | NA | TRBJ2-4 | TRBV7-2 | TGTGCCAGCAGCGCCGACTTGGGCATTCAGTACTTC | CASSADLGIQYF
NA | NA | TRBJ1-1 | TRBV18 | TGTGCCAGCTTCCCCTTCGACGCCCTTCCAAGGTCCATGAACACTGAAGCTTTCTTT | CASFPFDALPRSMNTEAFF
TRBD1 | NA | TRBJ1-6 | TRBV5-5 | TGTGCCAGCAGCTCCCAGGACAGGGCGGGCTCACCCCTCCACTTT | CASSSQDRAGSPLHF
TRBD2 | NA | TRBJ2-5 | TRBV18 | TGTGCCAGCTCACTGCGGACTAGCGGGGCCGGGGAGACCCAGTACTTC | CASSLRTSGAGETQYF
NA | NA | TRBJ1-2 | TRBV19 | TGTGCCAGCCGATTATGGGAGGACCAGCGGAAGGGTGGCTACACCTTC | CASRLWEDQRKGGYTF
TRBD1 | NA | TRBJ2-1 | TRBV11-2 | TGTGCCAGCAGCTTCGGACAGGCCGGTGAGCAGTTCTTC | CASSFGQAGEQFF
NA | NA | TRBJ1-5 | TRBV6-6 | TGTGCCAGCAGTTACTCGGGAAGCGGGGGAAATCAGCCCCAGCATTTT | CASSYSGSGGNQPQHF
NA | NA | TRBJ2-7 | TRBV6-1 | TGTGCCAGCCGGGATTCCTACGAGCAGTACTTC | CASRDSYEQYF
TRBD1 | NA | TRBJ2-7 | TRBV7-8 | TGTGCCAGCAGCTTAGGGAGACCGGGACAGGGAGCCTACGAGCAGTACTTC | CASSLGRPGQGAYEQYF
TRBD1 | NA | TRBJ2-1 | TRBV19 | TGTGCCAGTAGTATACGGGACAGGGGGCCCAATGAGCAGTTCTTC | CASSIRDRGPNEQFF
NA | NA | TRBJ2-5 | TRBV15 | TGTGCCACCAGCAGAGATTGGGAGACCCAGTACTTC | CATSRDWETQYF
NA | NA | TRBJ1-2 | TRBV9 | TGTGCCAGCCAGACCAATGTCATGGGCGGGGGCTACACCTTC | CASQTNVMGGGYTF
NA | NA | TRBJ1-2 | TRBV7-2 | TGTGCCAGCAGCTTAGCAGACTATGGCTACACCTTC | CASSLADYGYTF
NA | NA | TRBJ2-5 | TRBV5-6 | TGTGCCAGCAGCAAAGATGGCGGGGAGACCCAGTACTTC | CASSKDGGETQYF
NA | NA | TRBJ2-3 | TRBV7-8 | TGTGCCAGCAGCTTAGCCGCGGGAAGGTCCCCCGGGGGCACAGATACGCAGTATTTT | CASSLAAGRSPGGTDTQYF
NA | few | TRBJ2-4 | TRBV4-3 | TGCGCCAGCAGCGGGGACCTAGCCAAAAACATTCAGTACTTC | CASSGDLAKNIQYF
TRBD2 | NA | TRBJ2-7 | TRBV18 | TGTGCCAGCTCACCAAGTGGGACGGGACTACGAGAGCAGTACTTC | CASSPSGTGLREQYF
NA | few | TRBJ1-5 | TRBV7-9 | TGTGCCAGCAGCTTAGAAGGCTATCAGCCCCAGCATTTT | CASSLEGYQPQHF
NA | NA | TRBJ2-4 | TRBV6-5 | TGTGCCAGCAGTTCCTCGGGCGAGATAGCCAAAAACATTCAGTACTTC | CASSSSGEIAKNIQYF
TRBD2 | NA | TRBJ2-3 | TRBV25-1 | TGTGCCAGCAGTGGTGCGGGAGTGGATACGCAGTATTTT | CASSGAGVDTQYF
TRBD1 | NA | TRBJ2-2 | TRBV25-1 | TGTGCCAGCAGTGGGACAGGAGGCGCCGGGGAGCTGTTTTTT | CASSGTGGAGELFF
NA | NA | TRBJ2-5 | TRBV7-9 | TGTGCCAGCAGCTTAGCGACCGGGGCGCCCCCCGAGACCCAGTACTTC | CASSLATGAPPETQYF
TRBD1 | NA | TRBJ1-1 | TRBV9 | TGTGCCAGCAGCGTCCTCTGGGACAGTGAAGCTTTCTTT | CASSVLWDSEAFF
TRBD1 | NA | TRBJ2-5 | TRBV6-6 | TGTGCCAGCAGTCAAGGGACAGGGGGATTGGGGACCCAGTACTTC | CASSQGTGGLGTQYF
NA | NA | TRBJ1-1 | TRBV27 | TGTGCCAGCAGTCGGGCAGGAGTGAACACTGAAGCTTTCTTT | CASSRAGVNTEAFF
NA | NA | TRBJ1-1 | TRBV10-2 | TGCGCCAGCAGTCCACAGGGACGAACTGAAGCTTTCTTT | CASSPQGRTEAFF
NA | NA | TRBJ1-2 | TRBV21-1 | TGTGCCAGCAGCAAAGTGGTAGGACAGGGGGAAGTCTGGTATGGCTACACCTTC | CASSKVVGQGEVWYGYTF
TRBD2 | NA | TRBJ2-7 | TRBV12-5 | TGTGCTAGTGACCGCCCGACTAGCGGGTATGCCGAGCAGTACTTC | CASDRPTSGYAEQYF
NA | NA | TRBJ2-2 | TRBV20-1 | TGCAGTGCTGACAAAGACGGGGAGCTGTTTTTT | CSADKDGELFF
TRBD2 | NA | TRBJ2-3 | TRBV11-2 | TGTGCCAGCAGCTCAGCGGGGACTAGCGGCACAGATACGCAGTATTTT | CASSSAGTSGTDTQYF
NA | NA | TRBJ2-7 | TRBV5-5 | TGTGCCAGCAGTCATCGGGACGGAGAATCCTACGAGCAGTACTTC | CASSHRDGESYEQYF
TRBD1 | NA | TRBJ1-6 | TRBV4-2 | TGTGCCAGCAGCCAAGATTTGCCCGGGACAGGGACCTATAATTCACCCCTCCACTTT | CASSQDLPGTGTYNSPLHF
NA | NA | TRBJ2-7 | TRBV27 | TGTGCCAGCAGTCCGTCGGACGAGCAGTACTTC | CASSPSDEQYF
NA | NA | TRBJ2-3 | TRBV19 | TGTGCCAGTAGTGCGGGACAGTACCCAGATACGCAGTATTTT | CASSAGQYPDTQYF
NA | NA | TRBJ2-3 | TRBV18 | TGTGCCAGCTCTCTAGGGTGGAAAAACACAGATACGCAGTATTTT | CASSLGWKNTDTQYF
NA | NA | TRBJ1-1 | TRBV18 | TGTGCCAGCTCACCTCGGACAGCAGTGGACACTGAAGCTTTCTTT | CASSPRTAVDTEAFF
NA | few | TRBJ1-4 | TRBV7-9 | TGTGCCAGCAGCTTCCTTAATGAAAAACTGTTTTTT | CASSFLNEKLFF
NA | NA | TRBJ1-1 | TRBV2 | TGTGCCAGCAGTGAAAACACTGAAGCTTTCTTT | CASSENTEAFF
NA | NA | TRBJ2-1 | TRBV7-9 | TGTGCCAGCAGCTACCGGGACGTCCCCTACAATGAGCAGTTCTTC | CASSYRDVPYNEQFF
TRBD1 | NA | TRBJ2-7 | TRBV11-2 | TGTGCCAGCAGCTTAGTGGTGACAGGGGCGAACGAGCAGTACTTC | CASSLVVTGANEQYF
TRBD2 | NA | TRBJ2-3 | TRBV6-4 | TGTGCCAGCAGTGATCTAGCGGGGGGGGCAGATACGCAGTATTTT | CASSDLAGGADTQYF
TRBD1 | NA | TRBJ1-1 | TRBV19 | TGTGCCAGTACCCATGGACAGGGTCGGAACACTGAAGCTTTCTTT | CASTHGQGRNTEAFF
NA | NA | TRBJ1-6 | TRBV7-2 | TGTGCCAGCAGCGTCTATACGGGGGGCAATTCACCCCTCCACTTT | CASSVYTGGNSPLHF
TRBD1 | NA | TRBJ1-6 | TRBV11-2 | TGTGCCAGCAGATACGGGACAGGGTTAACCCTCCACTTT | CASRYGTGLTLHF
TRBD1 | NA | TRBJ2-3 | TRBV6-5 | TGTGCCAGCAGTTATGGTCCAGGGGGCCCAAATACGCAGTATTTT | CASSYGPGGPNTQYF